The 5 T cell receptor beta chains listed next were all sequenced from one sample in a study of shared clonotypes between healthy human individuals. Assay: immunoSEQ multiplex PCR; the TCRdb copy retains only in-frame clones and omits some. Here the sample spans about 1 million clones, more than 65% being singletons. The specimen was memory CD4+ T cells sorted from blood. Subset in this sample: CD45RA-negative fraction. These receptors all stem from a man aged 18 to 29 in good health.

The chain combines TRBV29-1 with TRBJ2-5; 10 nucleotides match TRBD2. CDR1 and CDR2 from the germline V gene are SQVTM and ANQGSEA. J was trimmed by 3 bases and V by 3 bases; bases with no gene match: 10. The CDR3 runs to 16 residues. The CDR3 DNA sequence: TGCAGCGTTGACCTAGCGGGGGTTAGTTGGGAAGAGACCCAGTACTTC. As protein: CSVDLAGVSWEETQYF.

The gene calls are TRBV19 and TRBJ2-4, with 8 nucleotides matching TRBD1. Germline V gene sequence: CDR1 LNHDA, CDR2 SQIVND (reference sequence). After removal of 4 bases from V and 8 bases from J, the junction contained 13 bases not matched to a gene. This CDR3 has 16 amino acids. CDR3 sequence reads: CASSSPDRGGRDIQYF. The CDR3 DNA is TGTGCCAGTAGTAGCCCTGACAGGGGAGGTAGAGACATTCAGTACTTC.

The rearrangement uses TRBV6-1 and TRBJ2-5; maybe TRBD2 (7 bases). Trimming cost V 0 bases and J 5 bases, with 19 bases left between them. The CDR3 is made up of 17 amino acids. Germline CDR1 and CDR2: MNHNS and SASEGT. DNA of the CDR3: TGTGCCAGCAGTGAAGCGCTTCAAGGGGGGGCCCAGGAGACCCAGTACTTC. Translation gives CASSEALQGGAQETQYF.

The CDR3 protein is CASSLSYTGELFF. The CDR3 coding sequence is TGTGCCAGCAGCTTATCATACACCGGGGAGCTGTTTTTT. This chain connects TRBV7-3 to TRBJ2-2; D not resolved. CDR1 SGHTA and CDR2 FQGTGA come from the germline V gene. The CDR3 has 13 amino acids. The V end was cut by 2 bases, the J end by 3 bases, with 4 bases between.

The rearrangement links TRBV28 to TRBJ1-5; 7 bases are a match to TRBD1. Germline loops: CDR1 MDHEN, CDR2 SYDVKM. V lost 4 bases and J lost 0; bases outside the gene matches: 6. The CDR3 consists of 16 residues. The CDR3 loop is CASSSWDRNSNQPQHF. CDR3 DNA: TGTGCCAGCAGTTCATGGGACAGAAATAGCAATCAGCCCCAGCATTTT.